The rows below give T cell receptor beta chains drawn from one sample of a study of blood T cell repertoires in COVID-19. Sequenced by immunoSEQ multiplex PCR; TCRdb stores in-frame clones only, minus some. The table includes about 220,000 clones, approximately 83% detected once. The material sequenced was peripheral blood. The receptors derive from a young woman who had recovered from COVID-19. The conserved cysteine and the conserved F or W are not part of the CDR3 here. Clone size, where shown, is once, few, many, or a class for clones that have expanded.

V gene: TRBV9; J gene: TRBJ2-1; clone size: .; CDR3 protein: ASSVGLAGGSYNEQF
V gene: TRBV4-1; J gene: TRBJ2-7; clone size: .; CDR3 protein: ASSQDVVLPYEQY
V gene: TRBV5-6; J gene: TRBJ1-1; clone size: .; CDR3 protein: ASSDTGTGGLVTEAF
V gene: TRBV5-1; J gene: TRBJ2-1; clone size: .; CDR3 protein: ASSLLDREGEQF
V gene: TRBV30; J gene: TRBJ1-3; clone size: .; CDR3 protein: AWSLRGQGNTIY
V gene: TRBV18; J gene: TRBJ2-7; clone size: .; CDR3 protein: ASSPGGHEQY
V gene: TRBV7-9; J gene: TRBJ2-1; clone size: .; CDR3 protein: ASSTWRGVSYNEQF
V gene: TRBV5-1; J gene: TRBJ2-3; clone size: .; CDR3 protein: ASTTGYTDTQY
V gene: TRBV5-1; J gene: TRBJ2-7; clone size: .; CDR3 protein: ASSFLQGKGYEQY
V gene: TRBV7-3; J gene: TRBJ2-3; clone size: .; CDR3 protein: ASSEDRGPQY
V gene: TRBV6-5; J gene: TRBJ1-6; clone size: .; CDR3 protein: ASSYSTNRLGSPLH
V gene: TRBV2; J gene: TRBJ1-4; clone size: .; CDR3 protein: ASSVGAQGEKLF
V gene: TRBV6-5; J gene: TRBJ2-1; clone size: .; CDR3 protein: ASMRPAPLYNEQF
V gene: TRBV6-5; J gene: TRBJ1-2; clone size: .; CDR3 protein: ASSPIEEGGGYT
V gene: TRBV10-1; J gene: TRBJ2-5; clone size: .; CDR3 protein: ASINSSHRVAQY
V gene: TRBV30; J gene: TRBJ2-5; clone size: .; CDR3 protein: AWSVRGRFGTQY
V gene: TRBV30; J gene: TRBJ1-4; clone size: .; CDR3 protein: AWSPPDSLNEKLF
V gene: TRBV28; J gene: TRBJ1-5; clone size: .; CDR3 protein: ASSFPRGQGQPQH
V gene: TRBV11-2; J gene: TRBJ1-2; clone size: .; CDR3 protein: ASSLDCICKGLPNYGYT
V gene: TRBV5-5; J gene: TRBJ1-2; clone size: .; CDR3 protein: ASSLALTGGFNYGYT
V gene: TRBV28; J gene: TRBJ2-3; clone size: .; CDR3 protein: ASSFPPGAAGLTDTQY
V gene: TRBV5-1; J gene: TRBJ1-2; clone size: .; CDR3 protein: ASSLGPGTGGQGYT
V gene: TRBV9; J gene: TRBJ2-1; clone size: .; CDR3 protein: ASSVSGAGGYNYNEQF
V gene: TRBV6-5; J gene: TRBJ2-7; clone size: few; CDR3 protein: AAFDRGGGSYEQY
V gene: TRBV7-2; J gene: TRBJ2-5; clone size: .; CDR3 protein: ASSRGLAEETQY
V gene: TRBV7-2; J gene: TRBJ1-5; clone size: .; CDR3 protein: ASNPGAGLPQPQH
V gene: TRBV10-2; J gene: TRBJ2-1; clone size: .; CDR3 protein: ASSKRAGGYNEQF
V gene: TRBV24-1; J gene: TRBJ2-1; clone size: .; CDR3 protein: ATSDPGTSGRSYEQF
V gene: TRBV20-1; J gene: TRBJ2-3; clone size: .; CDR3 protein: SASPLGGRAADTQY
V gene: TRBV7-8; J gene: TRBJ1-1; clone size: .; CDR3 protein: ASSGERQGNTEAF
V gene: TRBV19; J gene: TRBJ1-5; clone size: .; CDR3 protein: ASRERDQPQH
V gene: TRBV10-3; J gene: TRBJ2-7; clone size: .; CDR3 protein: AITAFGGSSYEQY
V gene: TRBV5-1; J gene: TRBJ1-1; clone size: .; CDR3 protein: ASRRGALRDTEAF
V gene: TRBV6-5; J gene: TRBJ2-7; clone size: once; CDR3 protein: ASRAPGVWYEQY
V gene: TRBV28; J gene: TRBJ2-7; clone size: .; CDR3 protein: ASSLVAGISYEQY
V gene: TRBV19; J gene: TRBJ1-3; clone size: once; CDR3 protein: ASRTRQASSGNTIY
V gene: TRBV7-2; J gene: TRBJ2-1; clone size: .; CDR3 protein: ASSLVVGQGVYNEQF
V gene: TRBV5-1; J gene: TRBJ1-4; clone size: .; CDR3 protein: ASSLGDLEKLF
V gene: TRBV30; J gene: TRBJ1-5; clone size: .; CDR3 protein: AWSVQGRGGNQPQH
V gene: TRBV7-2; J gene: TRBJ2-2; clone size: .; CDR3 protein: ASSLHRGHTGELF